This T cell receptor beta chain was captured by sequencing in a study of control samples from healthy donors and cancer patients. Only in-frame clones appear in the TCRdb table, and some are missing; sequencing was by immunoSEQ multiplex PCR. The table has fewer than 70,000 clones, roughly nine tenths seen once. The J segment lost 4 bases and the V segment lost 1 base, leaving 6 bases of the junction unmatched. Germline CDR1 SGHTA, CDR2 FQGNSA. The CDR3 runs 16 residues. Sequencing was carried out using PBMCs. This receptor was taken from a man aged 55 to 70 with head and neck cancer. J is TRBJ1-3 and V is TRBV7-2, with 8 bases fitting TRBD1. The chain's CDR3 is CASSLGRGRGGNTIYF. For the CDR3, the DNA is TGTGCCAGCAGCTTAGGCAGGGGGCGCGGGGGAAACACCATATATTTT.